This entry lists 13 T cell receptor beta chains sequenced from one sample in a study of coeliac disease. The method was immunoSEQ multiplex PCR; TCRdb's version includes in-frame clones alone and lacks a portion of them. The table includes about 5,000 clones, around three quarters detected once. Sequencing was carried out using lymphocytes from the gut lamina propria. These receptors were obtained from a young man with celiac disease on a gluten-free diet.

This CDR3 reads CASRTGTENTEAFF. CDR3 nucleotide sequence: TGTGCCAGCAGGACCGGGACAGAGAACACTGAAGCTTTCTTT. The chain joins TRBV6-5 to TRBJ1-1, with 7 bases identical to TRBD1. The CDR3 is 14 amino acids. CDR1 and CDR2 from the germline V gene are MNHEY and SVGAGI. Trimming removed 6 bases from V and 1 base from J; junction bases left unmatched: 5.

This clone was detected a few times. The genes are TRBV19 and TRBJ1-1, with D possibly matching TRBD1 (6 bases). The CDR3 has 15 residues. V gave up 0 bases and J gave up 5 bases, with 13 bases separating them. The V gene's germline CDR1 is LNHDA and CDR2 SQIVND (reference sequence). This CDR3 reads CASSIDLRGATEAFF. CDR3 bases: TGTGCCAGTAGTATAGATCTTCGGGGGGCGACTGAAGCTTTCTTT.

Of note for this clone: Other DNA sequences from this sample encode an identical CDR3 as well. The chain employs TRBV7-2 and TRBJ2-3; D is possibly TRBD2 (7 bases). The CDR3 is made up of 16 amino acids. Trimming removed 0 bases from V and 1 base from J, with 11 bases in between. The germline gives CDR1 SGHTA, CDR2 FQGNSA. This chain's CDR3 is CASSLAGGPGTDTQYF. Here the CDR3 DNA reads TGTGCCAGCAGCTTAGCGGGGGGGCCGGGCACAGATACGCAGTATTTT.

This clone was detected only a few times. The rearrangement links TRBV28 to TRBJ2-1, with TRBD2 identical over 9 bases. V was pared by 5 bases and J by 8 bases, with 10 bases of the junction left unmatched. Germline V CDR1 and CDR2: MDHEN, SYDVKM. The CDR3 totals 15 residues. The CDR3 reads CASSEAGLASDEQFF. CDR3 DNA: TGTGCCAGCAGTGAAGCGGGACTAGCAAGCGATGAGCAGTTCTTC. The variable domain in full, completed from reference TRBV28 and TRBJ2-1, reads DVKVTQSSRYLVKRTGEKVFLECVQDMDHENMFWYRQDPGLGLRLIYFSYDVKMKEKGDIPEGYSVSREKKERFSLILESASTNQTSMYLCASSEAGLASDEQFFGPGTRLTVL.

The J gene is TRBJ2-2, the V gene TRBV28; the match to TRBD2 covers 10 bases. V dropped 7 bases and J dropped 0; count of bases not matched to a gene: 11. From germline, CDR1 is MDHEN and CDR2 SYDVKM. The CDR3 totals 18 residues. As DNA, the CDR3 is TGTGCCAGCACCCTAAGTAGCGGGGGGTTTACGAACACCGGGGAGCTGTTTTTT. This translates into CASTLSSGGFTNTGELFF.

The chain is built from TRBV5-1 and TRBJ2-7, with D possibly matching TRBD1 (6 bases). Germline loops: CDR1 SGHRS, CDR2 YFSETQ. This CDR3 contains 17 residues. The V gene lost 5 bases and the J gene lost 2 bases, with 23 bases spanning the gap. As DNA, the CDR3 is TGCGCCAGCAGGCTCGGGACACCCTGGTTAGGTACCTACGAGCAGTACTTC. The encoded protein is CASRLGTPWLGTYEQYF.

CDR3 loop: CASRQGQIYEQYF. The CDR3 DNA sequence: TGTGCCAGCAGACAAGGACAGATCTACGAGCAGTACTTC. The V and J genes are TRBV6-5 and TRBJ2-7; D perhaps matches TRBD1 (6 bases). The length of the CDR3 is 13 residues. V was cut by 6 bases and J by 3 bases, with 12 bases left in between. Germline loops: CDR1 MNHEY, CDR2 SVGAGI.

This clone is a singleton in its sample. CDR3 amino acids: CASSPMDRPYEQYF. The DNA for the CDR3 is TGTGCCAGCTCACCAATGGACAGGCCCTACGAGCAGTACTTC. This chain uses TRBV18 with TRBJ2-7, with TRBD1 identical over 7 bases. The length of the CDR3 is 14 residues. CDR1 is KGHSH, CDR2 LQKENI, per germline. Unmatched junction bases numbered 3, after V lost 2 bases and J lost 2 bases.

The sample holds one count of this clone. The chain carries TRBV5-1 and TRBJ2-3, with D tentatively TRBD1 (5 bases). CDR3 size: 15 residues. The germline CDR1 and CDR2 sequences are SGHRS and YFSETQ. V was clipped by 4 bases and J by 3 bases, with 15 bases between them. The CDR3 is CASSTQGIRTDTQYF. CDR3 nucleotide sequence: TGCGCCAGCAGCACGCAGGGTATTCGGACAGATACGCAGTATTTT.

CDR3 protein: CASIRDRGLYEQYF. The CDR3 DNA reads as TGTGCCAGCATCCGGGACAGGGGCCTATACGAGCAGTACTTC. The chain uses TRBV7-2 and TRBJ2-7; 10 nucleotides line up with TRBD1. Germline CDR1 is SGHTA and CDR2 is FQGNSA. V lost 7 bases to trimming and J lost 4 bases; unmatched junction nucleotides: 7. This CDR3 is 14 amino acids long.

This clone was counted once. This rearrangement joins TRBV11-2 to TRBJ1-2, with D unresolved. Between the trimmed V and J ends, which lost 0 bases and 5 bases, there was a span of 10 bases. The germline CDR1 and CDR2 sequences are SGHAT and FQNNGV. The CDR3 is made up of 14 amino acids. The CDR3 nucleotides read TGTGCCAGCAGCTTAGATCCTACGAGTTATGGCTACACCTTC. This encodes CASSLDPTSYGYTF.

The chain links TRBV1 to TRBJ2-7; the table's D call, TRBD2, has no DNA check behind it. TRBV1 counts as a pseudogene. This CDR3 has 21 residues. CDR3 region: CTSSQKGRSEIRRQRIYEQYF. The CDR3 coding sequence is TGCACCAGCAGCCAAAAAGGCCGGTCGGAGATTCGCCGTCAGCGGATCTACGAGCAGTACTTC.

Worth noting for this clone: Other DNA sequences in the sample encode the same CDR3. The rearrangement uses TRBV30 and TRBJ1-5; D possibly corresponds to TRBD1 (5 bases). Trimming left V 3 bases short and J 3 bases short, with 9 bases between. Germline loops: CDR1 GTSNPN, CDR2 SVGIG (reference sequence). CDR3 length: 13 amino acids. The CDR3 here is CAWRGQVNQPQHF. CDR3 sequence (DNA): TGTGCCTGGAGGGGGCAGGTCAATCAGCCCCAGCATTTT.